Below, one T cell receptor beta chain is given with its context. Antigen unknown. Profiling relied on immunoSEQ multiplex PCR, and the TCRdb table lists in-frame clones only, not all of them. The data hold approximately 18,000 clones, with about 89% observed a single time. The data are from a study of graft-versus-host responses after intestinal transplantation. As for the study in general: Multivisceral, liver-intestinal, or isolated intestinal grafts were transplanted into recipients. All recipients were given anti-thymocyte globulin induction, and tacrolimus and steroids were then administered for three to four years. Study-wide points: Peak circulating GvH clone levels tracked with early post-transplant HvG declines.

The input for sequencing was PBMCs, taken approximately 33 weeks after intestinal transplant. The origin of this receptor is a human patient who received an intestinal transplant, so some T cells may come from the graft donor.

The CDR3 DNA is TGTGCCAGCAGCACAACAGGGAATGAAAAACTGTTTTTT. Translated, it gives CASSTTGNEKLFF. The chain is built from TRBV6-5 and TRBJ1-4; D might be TRBD1 (6 bases). Germline-derived CDR1 and CDR2 are MNHEY and SVGAGI. V lost 6 bases and J 5 bases, leaving 10 bases between the germline ends. The CDR3 consists of 13 residues.